A single sample gave rise to the 13 T cell receptor beta chains below, sequenced in a study of shared clonotypes between healthy human individuals. The assay was immunoSEQ multiplex PCR, and TCRdb's table has in-frame clones only and misses some. Of about 750,000 clones in the sample, 80% to 95% were seen once. Naive CD8 cells comprised CD45RO-negative, CCR7-positively selected cells, excluding terminally differentiated effector memory CD45RA+ cells. The sample taken for sequencing was naive CD8+ T cells sorted from blood. The receptor set was obtained from a man aged 30 to 39 in good health.

V is TRBV7-6 and J is TRBJ2-5; 9 bases are a match to TRBD2. Unmatched junction bases numbered 5, after V lost 4 bases and J lost 5 bases. From germline, CDR1 is SGHVS and CDR2 FNYEAQ. The CDR3 consists of 14 residues. DNA of the CDR3: TGTGCCAGCAGCTCGGCGGGAGGGCCGGAGACCCAGTACTTC. The encoded protein is CASSSAGGPETQYF.

The J gene is TRBJ2-7, the V gene TRBV2; D call uncertain. This CDR3 is built from 15 residues. Deletions cut 5 bases from V and 1 base from J, with 15 bases between. Per germline, CDR1 SNHLY and CDR2 FYNNEI. CDR3 DNA: TGTGCCAGCAGTCCCGGGCCACTCCCGTCCTACGAGCAGTACTTC. This sequence encodes CASSPGPLPSYEQYF.

The CDR3 DNA reads as TGCGCCAGCAGCTCACTAGCGGGACGGAACACCGGGGAGCTGTTTTTT. It is translated as CASSSLAGRNTGELFF. This rearrangement joins TRBV5-1 to TRBJ2-2; 10 nucleotides agree with TRBD2. J lost 1 base, V lost 3 bases, and 3 bases had no gene match. The CDR3 extends over 16 amino acids. Germline V gives CDR1 SGHRS, CDR2 YFSETQ.

This clone was seen only once. The chain is built from TRBV5-6 and TRBJ1-1; 8 nucleotides line up with TRBD1. Germline-derived CDR1 and CDR2 are SGHDT and YYEEEE. This CDR3 has 14 residues. Germline trimming cut 3 bases from V and 1 base from J; bases unmatched to any gene: 2. In DNA form, the CDR3 reads TGTGCCAGCAGCTACGGGACAGGGAACACTGAAGCTTTCTTT. Amino acids: CASSYGTGNTEAFF.

CDR3: CASTHPGLSGGYTF. The CDR3 DNA sequence: TGTGCCAGCACCCATCCGGGGCTCTCAGGGGGCTACACCTTC. This chain links TRBV6-5 with TRBJ1-2; the D gene is possibly TRBD1 (5 bases). The V end was cut by 7 bases, the J end by 8 bases, with 20 bases between. The CDR3 is 14 amino acids. From germline, CDR1 is MNHEY and CDR2 SVGAGI.

This sequence joins TRBV9 and TRBJ2-1; the match to TRBD2 covers 8 bases. There are 14 residues in the CDR3. CDR1 and CDR2 (germline): SGDLS, YYNGEE. The trim removed 0 bases at V and 10 bases at J, leaving 6 bases unmatched. CDR3 in amino acids: CASSVVSRGEEQFF. The CDR3 DNA reads TGTGCCAGCAGCGTAGTCTCGCGGGGGGAGGAGCAGTTCTTC.

The chain uses TRBV27 and TRBJ2-7, with 9 positions matching TRBD2. J lost 2 bases, V lost 6 bases, and 8 bases had no gene match. The CDR3 is made up of 15 amino acids. The germline CDR1 and CDR2 sequences are MNHEY and SMNVEV (reference sequence). The CDR3 sequence: CASRVGLAGPYEQYF. For the CDR3, the DNA is TGTGCCAGCAGAGTTGGCCTAGCGGGACCCTACGAGCAGTACTTC.

The chain joins TRBV9 to TRBJ2-7, with a tentative D call TRBD1 (5 bases). The CDR3 runs 15 residues. Between the trimmed V and J ends, which lost 0 bases and 4 bases, there was a span of 14 bases. Per the germline V gene, CDR1 is SGDLS and CDR2 is YYNGEE. CDR3 in DNA: TGTGCCAGCAGCGTAGAGGGGCAGGCCCCTTACGAGCAGTACTTC. Its translation is CASSVEGQAPYEQYF.

Comments on this clone: Being one base from a much bigger clone, this may be a read error. Additional DNA sequences in this sample encode the identical CDR3. This chain joins TRBV7-9 and TRBJ2-3; D unresolved. The V and J ends lost 3 bases and 3 bases respectively, with 1 base between them. CDR1 is SEHNR and CDR2 is FQNEAQ in the germline V gene (reference sequence). The CDR3 has 11 residues. This CDR3 reads CASSFTDTQYF. In nucleotides, the CDR3 is TGTGCCAGCAGCTTTACAGATACGCAGTATTTT.

V usage is TRBV19 and J usage is TRBJ2-5, with TRBD1 as a possible D gene (7 bases). Germline V CDR1 and CDR2: LNHDA, SQIVND (reference sequence). The CDR3 is 14 residues long. V gave up 5 bases and J gave up 0 bases, with 10 bases separating them. In DNA form, the CDR3 reads TGTGCCAGTAGTCCAGGGGGGTACCAAGAGACCCAGTACTTC. Translation gives CASSPGGYQETQYF.

J is TRBJ2-7 and V is TRBV28, with 8 bases that match TRBD1. Germline V lookup: CDR1 MDHEN, CDR2 SYDVKM. The CDR3 runs to 14 residues. After removal of 10 bases from V and 3 bases from J, the junction contained 11 bases not matched to a gene. The CDR3 loop is CAKPPGQDDYEQYF. The DNA of the CDR3 is TGTGCCAAACCCCCGGGACAGGACGACTACGAGCAGTACTTC.

This chain links TRBV30 with TRBJ1-4; 9 positions match TRBD1. Germline lookup yields CDR1 GTSNPN and CDR2 SVGIG (reference sequence). V dropped 2 bases and J dropped 6; count of bases not matched to a gene: 7. The CDR3 length is 15 residues. The CDR3 DNA reads TGTGCCTGGAGTTACAGGGGGCGCAGGGATGAAAAACTGTTTTTT. Residues: CAWSYRGRRDEKLFF. Looking up the rest from reference TRBV30 and TRBJ1-4 gives the full variable domain: SQTIHQWPATLVQPVGSPLSLECTVEGTSNPNLYWYRQAAGRGLQLLFYSVGIGQISSEVPQNLSASRPQDRQFILSSKKLLLSDSGFYLCAWSYRGRRDEKLFFGSGTQLSVL.

The chain has TRBV9 and TRBJ2-1, with 7 bases aligning to TRBD2. Germline V gene sequence: CDR1 SGDLS, CDR2 YYNGEE. The CDR3 extends over 17 amino acids. Losses at the gene ends were 4 bases for V and 3 bases for J; bases not matched to a gene: 13. In nucleotides, the CDR3 is TGTGCCAGCAGCCGACGATTGTTAGCTAGCGGCTACAATGAGCAGTTCTTC. It is translated as CASSRRLLASGYNEQFF.